This T cell receptor beta chain was documented in a study of T cells after yellow fever vaccination. This clonotype was seen only a few times. Its antigen is not identified. General study results and limits: A minor fraction of clonotypes spanned both CD4 and CD8 compartments. Once the booster was given, most primary-vaccination clones reappeared, at roughly 96% for CD4 and 88% for CD8.

In making TCR cDNA, 5'RACE template switching added a universal primer site and UMIs to it. One entry per CDR3 protein results from TCRdb running MiXCR on the 5' RACE reads. The sample consists of 300,000 to 350,000 distinct CDR3 sequences, almost 4% of them appearing once. V shed 4 bases and J 12 bases; nucleotides not matched to a gene: 14. CDR3 length equals 14 residues. CDR1 and CDR2 (germline): SGDLS, YYNGEE. This sequence was found in a man aged 18 to 30 who received the YFV17D yellow fever vaccine. V and J are TRBV9 and TRBJ1-1, with TRBD1 matching over 8 bases. This specimen consisted of PBMCs, obtained 5 days after the yellow fever booster vaccination. CDR3 nucleotide sequence: TGTGCCAGCAGCCCCCCCGGACAGGGCCTGCAATCTTTCTTT. Its translation is CASSPPGQGLQSFF.